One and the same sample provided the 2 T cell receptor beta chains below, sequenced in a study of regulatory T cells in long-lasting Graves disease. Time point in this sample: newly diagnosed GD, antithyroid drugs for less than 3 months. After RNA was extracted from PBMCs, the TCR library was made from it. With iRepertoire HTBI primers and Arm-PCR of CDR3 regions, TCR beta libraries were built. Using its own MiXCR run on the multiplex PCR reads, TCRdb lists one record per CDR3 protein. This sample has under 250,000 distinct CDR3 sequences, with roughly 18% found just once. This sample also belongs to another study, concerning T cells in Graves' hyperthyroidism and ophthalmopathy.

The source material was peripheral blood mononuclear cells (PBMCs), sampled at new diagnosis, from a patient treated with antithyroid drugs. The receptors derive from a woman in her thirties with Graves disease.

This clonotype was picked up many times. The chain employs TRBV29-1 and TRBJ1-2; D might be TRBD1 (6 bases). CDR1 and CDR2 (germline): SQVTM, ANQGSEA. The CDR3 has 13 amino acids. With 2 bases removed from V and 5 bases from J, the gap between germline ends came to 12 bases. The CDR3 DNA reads TGCAGCGTTGAACGGAAAACAGGGTATGGCTACACCTTC. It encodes CSVERKTGYGYTF.

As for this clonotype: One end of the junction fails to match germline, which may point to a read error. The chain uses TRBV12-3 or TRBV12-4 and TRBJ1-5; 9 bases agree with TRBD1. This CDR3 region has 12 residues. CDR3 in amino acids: CASSSGQGFVNF. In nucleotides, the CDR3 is TGTGCCAGCAGTTCGGGACAGGGTTTTGTGAATTTT.